Listed below are T cell receptor beta chains from one sample, sequenced in a study of blood T cell dynamics during melanoma immunotherapy. The method was immunoSEQ multiplex PCR; TCRdb's version includes in-frame clones alone and lacks a portion of them. The table includes about 19,000 clones, nearly 90% detected once. Sequencing used blood, obtained from a patient treated with checkpoint blockade. These receptors came from a human donor with melanoma. Each CDR3 is given without its conserved first and last residue.

J: TRBJ2-2
V: TRBV28
CDR3: ASSLEGSGTGELF

J: TRBJ2-7
V: TRBV28
CDR3: ASSSLSDLKSSYEQY

J: TRBJ1-5
V: TRBV30
CDR3: AWSAGISNQPQH

J: TRBJ2-2
V: TRBV7-3
CDR3: ASSLAITGELF

J: TRBJ1-3
V: TRBV5-4
CDR3: ASSASLENTIY

J: TRBJ2-5
V: TRBV6-5
CDR3: AIARDRQETQY

J: TRBJ1-1
V: TRBV6-1
CDR3: ASSWTRNTEAF

J: TRBJ1-5
V: TRBV5-6
CDR3: ASSPGQGNQPQH

J: TRBJ1-1
V: TRBV6-4
CDR3: ASKAGEGLNTEAF

J: TRBJ1-5
V: TRBV9
CDR3: ASSDRGGNQPQH

J: TRBJ1-4
V: TRBV7-9
CDR3: ASSPGQANANEKLF

J: TRBJ1-2
V: TRBV6-4
CDR3: ASSDPGENYTILGGYT

J: TRBJ2-5
V: TRBV27
CDR3: ASSRRGQVVGETQY

J: TRBJ1-1
V: TRBV6-5
CDR3: ASSPNGNTEAF

J: TRBJ1-5
V: TRBV28
CDR3: ASSPGGVGNQPQH

J: TRBJ1-2
V: TRBV10-3
CDR3: AISESKRGFLNYGYT

J: TRBJ2-7
V: TRBV27
CDR3: ASSFRREGYEQY

J: TRBJ2-3
V: TRBV7-2
CDR3: ASSLVTGGLDTQY

J: TRBJ1-2
V: TRBV5-1
CDR3: ASSLNIGGDPSSNYGYT

J: TRBJ2-1
V: TRBV28
CDR3: ASSLLVNEQF

J: TRBJ2-3
V: TRBV5-1
CDR3: ASSDLAGGPGDTQY

J: TRBJ2-7
V: TRBV28
CDR3: ASSLGYIYEQY

J: TRBJ1-4
V: TRBV5-4
CDR3: ASSPDRKGATNEKLF

J: TRBJ2-7
V: TRBV13
CDR3: ASSPGTDDYEQY

J: TRBJ2-5
V: TRBV28
CDR3: ASSSEVETQY

J: TRBJ1-1
V: TRBV28
CDR3: ASSLAMGTEAF

J: TRBJ2-7
V: TRBV21-1
CDR3: ASSKGGGFYEQY

J: TRBJ2-1
V: TRBV7-6
CDR3: ASSLIPGTYNEQF

J: TRBJ2-5
V: TRBV28
CDR3: ASSRIDRGRKETQY

J: TRBJ1-1
V: TRBV19
CDR3: ASSIGTGRGTEAF

J: TRBJ2-3
V: TRBV4-3
CDR3: ASSQGGMMGDTQY

J: TRBJ2-3
V: TRBV5-1
CDR3: ASSLSPGGRDTDTQY

J: TRBJ2-7
V: TRBV27
CDR3: ASRASGSNEQY

J: TRBJ1-3
V: TRBV2
CDR3: ASSEDSSSGNTIY

J: TRBJ2-1
V: TRBV7-2
CDR3: ASSSRQGGYNEQF

J: TRBJ2-5
V: TRBV7-2
CDR3: ASSTGLAGGLIGETQY

J: TRBJ1-2
V: TRBV5-1
CDR3: ASSLAGDRVGYT

J: TRBJ2-7
V: TRBV7-2
CDR3: ASSLGGTTFYEQY

J: TRBJ1-4
V: TRBV19
CDR3: ASSPVGEKLF

J: TRBJ2-7
V: TRBV6-1
CDR3: ASSEGETGVYEQY

J: TRBJ1-6
V: TRBV19
CDR3: ASSPTGRDYNSPLH

J: TRBJ1-1
V: TRBV28
CDR3: ASSLSPSLGTEAF

J: TRBJ1-5
V: TRBV5-6
CDR3: ASSLRTHDSNQPQH

J: TRBJ1-1
V: TRBV18
CDR3: ASSPEFGTEAF

J: TRBJ2-7
V: TRBV4-1
CDR3: ASSQEPPGLAGGREQY

J: TRBJ1-1
V: TRBV5-1
CDR3: ASSLTGPGTEAF

J: TRBJ2-3
V: TRBV7-3
CDR3: ASSLKGTSGSTDTQY

J: TRBJ2-3
V: TRBV7-2
CDR3: ASSLLAADTQY

J: TRBJ1-1
V: TRBV28
CDR3: ASGTRSGAF

J: TRBJ2-2
V: TRBV19
CDR3: ASNNRGMTGELF

J: TRBJ2-2
V: TRBV6-6
CDR3: ASSRMVELF

J: TRBJ2-7
V: TRBV7-9
CDR3: ASSTTGVEQY

J: TRBJ2-2
V: TRBV11-1
CDR3: ASSPLSRGQGTGELF

J: TRBJ2-1
V: TRBV7-3
CDR3: ASSSLADPYNEQF

J: TRBJ2-7
V: TRBV23-1
CDR3: ASSQSQQRYEQY

J: TRBJ2-3
V: TRBV27
CDR3: ASRPWAGGTDTQY

J: TRBJ1-1
V: TRBV19
CDR3: ASSVHLNTEAF

J: TRBJ1-1
V: TRBV5-5
CDR3: ASSMGSGTEAF

J: TRBJ2-1
V: TRBV7-3
CDR3: ASSSRQGWNEQF